This entry lists 8 T cell receptor beta chains sequenced from one sample in a study of cytomegalovirus exposure and HLA in healthy donors. 13 Jbeta primers and 60 Vbeta primers were used for the PCR. Clones were read by immunoSEQ multiplex PCR, and TCRdb kept only the in-frame ones, dropping some. The sample has roughly 190,000 clones; 77% are singletons. Sequenced sample: PBMCs. The source of these receptors is a woman aged 25 to 39 in good health and CMV-seropositive.

This rearrangement joins TRBV5-4 to TRBJ2-1, with 7 bases that match TRBD2. This CDR3 has 16 residues. J gave up 2 bases and V 0 bases, and 5 bases lay outside the gene matches. Germline V gene sequence: CDR1 SGHNT, CDR2 YYREEE (reference sequence). CDR3 DNA sequence: TGTGCCAGCAGCTTGGGGTACGGACTAGCCTACAATGAGCAGTTCTTC. Translated, it gives CASSLGYGLAYNEQFF.

J is TRBJ1-2 and V is TRBV2; 8 nucleotides agree with TRBD1. Germline V gene lookup returns CDR1 SNHLY and CDR2 FYNNEI. This CDR3 comprises 13 residues. The junction had 10 bases not matched to a gene; V was cut back by 8 bases and J by 8 bases. CDR3 coding DNA: TGTGCCAGCTTCCGACAGGGGAATGGAGGCTACACCTTC. It encodes CASFRQGNGGYTF.

The chain is built from TRBV19 and TRBJ1-5; 9 bases are shared with TRBD1. CDR1 LNHDA and CDR2 SQIVND come from the germline V gene (reference sequence). This CDR3 contains 15 residues. Trimming cost V 5 bases and J 7 bases; bases outside gene matches: 9. The CDR3 region is CASSLGQGNGQPQHF. CDR3 nucleotide sequence: TGTGCCAGTAGTCTAGGACAGGGGAACGGCCAGCCCCAGCATTTT.

The rearrangement links TRBV27 to TRBJ1-2; 11 nucleotides match TRBD1. The V and J ends lost 3 bases and 7 bases, in that order; junction bases with no gene match: 7. Germline V gene lookup returns CDR1 MNHEY and CDR2 SMNVEV (reference sequence). The CDR3 has 15 amino acids. The CDR3 loop is CASSFSGQGATGYTF. As DNA, the CDR3 is TGTGCCAGCAGTTTCTCCGGACAGGGGGCGACTGGCTACACCTTC.

This clone was recorded a few times. The chain joins TRBV19 to TRBJ2-7; TRBD1 matches at 10 bases. Trimming cost V 8 bases and J 5 bases; bases outside gene matches: 18. CDR1 is LNHDA and CDR2 is SQIVND in the germline V gene (reference sequence). This CDR3 spans 17 amino acids. DNA of the CDR3: TGTGCCAGTGCGAACCGGTTTGGGACAGGGGCGCCTGACGAGCAGTACTTC. Amino acid sequence: CASANRFGTGAPDEQYF.

This clone was seen more than once but under ten times. This sequence joins TRBV7-2 and TRBJ2-1, with 8 positions matching TRBD2. Per the germline V gene, CDR1 is SGHTA and CDR2 is FQGNSA. This CDR3 has 15 amino acids. The V and J ends lost 5 bases and 8 bases, in that order; junction bases with no gene match: 11. The CDR3 spells CASSHRLAYSYEQFF. CDR3 DNA: TGTGCCAGCAGCCATAGACTAGCGTATTCTTATGAGCAGTTCTTC.

The V and J genes are TRBV7-9 and TRBJ2-5, with 8 bases fitting TRBD2. Germline CDR1 and CDR2: SEHNR and FQNEAQ (reference sequence). The CDR3 runs to 16 residues. The ends lost 1 base at V and 0 bases at J; junction bases unmatched: 4. CDR3 nucleotide sequence: TGTGCCAGCAGCTTAGGAGCGGGGGCGTACCAAGAGACCCAGTACTTC. Translated: CASSLGAGAYQETQYF.

This rearrangement joins TRBV29-1 to TRBJ2-7; D gene unclear. V shed 7 bases and J shed 0 bases, with 7 bases lying between them. The CDR3 sequence is 11 residues long. CDR1 and CDR2 from the germline V gene are SQVTM and ANQGSEA. This CDR3 is CSADTSYEQYF. The CDR3 region has the DNA TGCAGCGCCGACACCTCCTACGAGCAGTACTTC.